The source of this TCR beta chain is a study of blood T cell repertoires in COVID-19. The method was immunoSEQ multiplex PCR; TCRdb's version includes in-frame clones alone and lacks a portion of them. The sample lists approximately 90,000 clones, about 80% occurring once. Input material: peripheral blood. This TCR was sampled from a human donor in a cohort sampled during active COVID-19.

CDR3 DNA sequence: TGTGCCAGCAGCTCTCGGACAATGGGTAGCCTTGAGCAGTTCTTC. The encoded protein is CASSSRTMGSLEQFF. The chain joins TRBV7-9 to TRBJ2-1, with TRBD1 as a possible D gene (5 bases). Germline loops: CDR1 SEHNR, CDR2 FQNEAQ (reference sequence). The CDR3 has 15 amino acids. The ends were cut back, 4 bases at V and 9 bases at J, with 19 bases in the middle. Variable domain in full (rest from reference TRBV7-9 and TRBJ2-1): DTGVSQNPRHKITKRGQNVTFRCDPISEHNRLYWYRQTLGQGPEFLTYFQNEAQLEKSRLLSDRFSAERPKGSFSTLEIQRTEQGDSAMYLCASSSRTMGSLEQFFGPGTRLTVL.